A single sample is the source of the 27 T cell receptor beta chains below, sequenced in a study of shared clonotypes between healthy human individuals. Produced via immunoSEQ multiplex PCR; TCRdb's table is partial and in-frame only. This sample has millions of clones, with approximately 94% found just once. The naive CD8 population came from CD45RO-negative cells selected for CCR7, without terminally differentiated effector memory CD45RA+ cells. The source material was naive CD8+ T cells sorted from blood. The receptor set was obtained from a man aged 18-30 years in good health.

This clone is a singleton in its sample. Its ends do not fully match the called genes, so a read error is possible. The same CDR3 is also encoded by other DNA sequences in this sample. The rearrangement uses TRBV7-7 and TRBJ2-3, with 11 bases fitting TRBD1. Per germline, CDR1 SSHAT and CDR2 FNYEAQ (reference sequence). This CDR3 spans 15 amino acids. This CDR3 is CASSSGTGGTDTQYF. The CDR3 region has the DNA TGTGCTAGCAGCTCCGGGACAGGGGGGACAGATACGCAGTATTTT.

The CDR3 is CASSQRTGRKAKNIQYF. For the CDR3, the DNA is TGTGCCAGCAGCCAGAGGACAGGGCGTAAGGCCAAAAACATTCAGTACTTC. The chain couples TRBV11-3 to TRBJ2-4, with 8 bases aligning to TRBD1. CDR3 size: 17 residues. V lost 5 bases, J lost 1 base, and 10 bases stayed unmatched. Germline V gene data show CDR1 as SGHNT and CDR2 as YENEEA. Filled out from reference TRBV11-3 and TRBJ2-4, the complete variable domain reads EAGVVQSPRYKIIEKKQPVAFWCNPISGHNTLYWYLQNLGQGPELLIRYENEEAVDDSQLPKDRFSAERLKGVDSTLKIQPAELGDSAVYLCASSQRTGRKAKNIQYFGAGTRLSVL.

DNA for the CDR3: TGTGCACTGGAAGCGGCCTGGGGCATCTCTGGGGCCAACGTCCTGACTTTC. Its protein is CALEAAWGISGANVLTF. The chain is built from TRBV30 and TRBJ2-6; D is tentatively TRBD1 or TRBD2 (5 bases each). Germline CDR1 and CDR2: GTSNPN and SVGIG (reference sequence). This CDR3 contains 17 residues.

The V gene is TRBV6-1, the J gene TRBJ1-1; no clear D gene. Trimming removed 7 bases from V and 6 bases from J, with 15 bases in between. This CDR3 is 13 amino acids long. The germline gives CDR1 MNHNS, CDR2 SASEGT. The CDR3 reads CASNPPREAEAFF. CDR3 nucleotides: TGTGCCAGCAACCCACCGCGGGAGGCTGAAGCTTTCTTT.

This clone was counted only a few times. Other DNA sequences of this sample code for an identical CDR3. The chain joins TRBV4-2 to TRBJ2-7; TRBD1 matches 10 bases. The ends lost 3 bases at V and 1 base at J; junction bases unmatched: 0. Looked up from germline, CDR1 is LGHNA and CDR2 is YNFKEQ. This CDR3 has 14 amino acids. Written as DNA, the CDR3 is TGTGCCAGCAGCCAGGGACAGGGGTCCTACGAGCAGTACTTC. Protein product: CASSQGQGSYEQYF.

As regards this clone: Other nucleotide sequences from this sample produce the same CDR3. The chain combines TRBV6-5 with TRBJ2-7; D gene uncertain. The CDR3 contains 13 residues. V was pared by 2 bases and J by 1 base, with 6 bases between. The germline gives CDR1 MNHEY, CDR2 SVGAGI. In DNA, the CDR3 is TGTGCCAGCAGTTACGGTCTGTCCTACGAGCAGTACTTC. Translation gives CASSYGLSYEQYF.

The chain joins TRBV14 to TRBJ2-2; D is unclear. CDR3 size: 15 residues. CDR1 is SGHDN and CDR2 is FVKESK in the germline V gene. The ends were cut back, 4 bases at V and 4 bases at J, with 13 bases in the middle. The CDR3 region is CASSRLPSSTGELFF. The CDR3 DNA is TGTGCCAGCAGCCGCCTACCTTCAAGCACCGGGGAGCTGTTTTTT.

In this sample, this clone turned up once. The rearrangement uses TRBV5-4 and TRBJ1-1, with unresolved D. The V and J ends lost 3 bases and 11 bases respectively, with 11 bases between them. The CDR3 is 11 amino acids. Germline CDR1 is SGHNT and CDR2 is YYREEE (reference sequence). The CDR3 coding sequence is TGTGCCAGCAGCTCGAAGTTAGGGGCTTTCTTT. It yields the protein CASSSKLGAFF.

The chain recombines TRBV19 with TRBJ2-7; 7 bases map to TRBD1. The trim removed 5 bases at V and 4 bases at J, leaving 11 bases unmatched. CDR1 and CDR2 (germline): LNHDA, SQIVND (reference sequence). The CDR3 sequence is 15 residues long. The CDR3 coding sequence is TGTGCCAGTAGTCTAAGGGACAGTTCGCTGTACGAGCAGTACTTC. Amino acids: CASSLRDSSLYEQYF. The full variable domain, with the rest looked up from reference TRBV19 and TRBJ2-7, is DGGITQSPKYLFRKEGQNVTLSCEQNLNHDAMYWYRQDPGQGLRLIYYSQIVNDFQKGDIAEGYSVSREKKESFPLTVTSAQKNPTAFYLCASSLRDSSLYEQYFGPGTRLTVT.

The CDR3 region is CASSHHSYNSPLHF. The DNA for the CDR3 is TGCGCCAGCAGTCACCACTCCTATAATTCACCCCTCCACTTT. This sequence joins TRBV4-1 and TRBJ1-6; D is unclear. CDR1 and CDR2 from the germline V gene are MGHRA and YSYEKL. The CDR3 loop spans 14 amino acids. The germline V and J ends were trimmed by 6 bases and 0 bases, with 6 bases remaining between them.

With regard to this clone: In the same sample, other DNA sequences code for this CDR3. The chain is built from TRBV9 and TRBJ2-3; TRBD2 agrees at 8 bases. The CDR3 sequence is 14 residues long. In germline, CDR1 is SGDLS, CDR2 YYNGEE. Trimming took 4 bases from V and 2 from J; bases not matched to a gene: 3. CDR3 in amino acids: CASSLGGVTDTQYF. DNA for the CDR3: TGTGCCAGCAGCCTCGGGGGGGTCACAGATACGCAGTATTTT.

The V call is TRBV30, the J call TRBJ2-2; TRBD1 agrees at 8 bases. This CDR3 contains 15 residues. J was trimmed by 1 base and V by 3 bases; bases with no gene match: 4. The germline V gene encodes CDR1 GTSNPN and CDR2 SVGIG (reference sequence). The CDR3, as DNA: TGTGCCTGGAGCCCTGGGACAGGGAACACCGGGGAGCTGTTTTTT. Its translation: CAWSPGTGNTGELFF.

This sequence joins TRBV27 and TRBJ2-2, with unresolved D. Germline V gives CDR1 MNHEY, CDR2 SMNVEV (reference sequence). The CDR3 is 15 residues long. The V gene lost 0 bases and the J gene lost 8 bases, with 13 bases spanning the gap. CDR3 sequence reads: CASSLSAPDLGELFF. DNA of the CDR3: TGTGCCAGCAGTTTATCGGCTCCGGACCTGGGGGAGCTGTTTTTT.

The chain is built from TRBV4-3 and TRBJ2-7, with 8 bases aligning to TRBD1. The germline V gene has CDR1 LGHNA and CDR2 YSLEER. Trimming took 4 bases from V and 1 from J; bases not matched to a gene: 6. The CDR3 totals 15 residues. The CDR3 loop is CASSPGTGWSYEQYF. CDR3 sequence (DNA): TGCGCCAGCAGCCCCGGGACAGGATGGTCCTACGAGCAGTACTTC.

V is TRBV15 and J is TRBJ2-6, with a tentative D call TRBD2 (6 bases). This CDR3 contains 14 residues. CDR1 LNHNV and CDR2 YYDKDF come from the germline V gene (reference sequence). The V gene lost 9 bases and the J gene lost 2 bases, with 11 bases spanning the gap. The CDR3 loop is CATATGAGANVLTF. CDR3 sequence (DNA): TGTGCCACAGCGACGGGGGCTGGGGCCAACGTCCTGACTTTC.

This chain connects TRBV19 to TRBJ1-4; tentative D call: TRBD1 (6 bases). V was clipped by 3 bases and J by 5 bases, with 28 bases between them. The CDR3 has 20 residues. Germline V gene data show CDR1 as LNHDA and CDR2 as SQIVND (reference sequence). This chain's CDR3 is CASSMIPLRGLTGTNEKLFF. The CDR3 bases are TGTGCCAGTAGTATGATCCCCCTGCGGGGGCTCACGGGTACCAATGAAAAACTGTTTTTT. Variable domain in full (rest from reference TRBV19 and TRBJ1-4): DGGITQSPKYLFRKEGQNVTLSCEQNLNHDAMYWYRQDPGQGLRLIYYSQIVNDFQKGDIAEGYSVSREKKESFPLTVTSAQKNPTAFYLCASSMIPLRGLTGTNEKLFFGSGTQLSVL.

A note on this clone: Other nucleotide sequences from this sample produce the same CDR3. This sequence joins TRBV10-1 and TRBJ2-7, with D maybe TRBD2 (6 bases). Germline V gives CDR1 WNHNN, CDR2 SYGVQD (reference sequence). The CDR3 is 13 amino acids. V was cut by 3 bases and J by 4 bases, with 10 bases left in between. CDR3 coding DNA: TGCGCCAGCAGTGACGCCGGGGGTTACGAGCAGTACTTC. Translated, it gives CASSDAGGYEQYF.

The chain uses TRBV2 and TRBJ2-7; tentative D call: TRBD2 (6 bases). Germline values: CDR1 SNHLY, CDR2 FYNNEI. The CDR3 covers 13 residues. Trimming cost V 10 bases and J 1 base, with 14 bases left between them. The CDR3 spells CATKQGGSYEQYF. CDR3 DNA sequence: TGTGCCACTAAGCAGGGAGGATCCTACGAGCAGTACTTC. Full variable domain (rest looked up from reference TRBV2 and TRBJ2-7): EPEVTQTPSHQVTQMGQEVILRCVPISNHLYFYWYRQILGQKVEFLVSFYNNEISEKSEIFDDQFSVERPDGSNFTLKIRSTKLEDSAMYFCATKQGGSYEQYFGPGTRLTVT.

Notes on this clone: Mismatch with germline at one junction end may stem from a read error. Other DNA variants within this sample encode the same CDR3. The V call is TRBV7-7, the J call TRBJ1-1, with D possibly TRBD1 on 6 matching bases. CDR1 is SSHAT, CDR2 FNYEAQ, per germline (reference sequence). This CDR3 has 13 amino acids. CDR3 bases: TGTGCTAGCAGTTTGGGACAGAACACTGAAGCTTTCTTT. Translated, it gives CASSLGQNTEAFF. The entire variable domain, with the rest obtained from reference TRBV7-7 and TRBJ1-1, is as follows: GAGVSQSPRYKVTKRGQDVTLRCDPISSHATLYWYQQALGQGPEFLTYFNYEAQPDKSGLPSDRFSAERPEGSISTLTIQRTEQRDSAMYRCASSLGQNTEAFFGQGTRLTVV.

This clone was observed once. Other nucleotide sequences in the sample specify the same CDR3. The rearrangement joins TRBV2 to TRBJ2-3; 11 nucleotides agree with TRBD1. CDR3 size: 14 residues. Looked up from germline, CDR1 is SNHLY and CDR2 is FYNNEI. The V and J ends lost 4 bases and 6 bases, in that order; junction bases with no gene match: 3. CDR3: CASSVGQGADTQYF. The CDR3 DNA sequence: TGTGCCAGCAGTGTTGGACAGGGGGCGGATACGCAGTATTTT.

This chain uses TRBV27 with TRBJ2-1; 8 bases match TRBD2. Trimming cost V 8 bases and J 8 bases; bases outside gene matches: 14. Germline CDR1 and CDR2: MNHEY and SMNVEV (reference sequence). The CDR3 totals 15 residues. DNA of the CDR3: TGTGCCAGCCTCTCAGCGGGAGAAACGACGGATGAGCAGTTCTTC. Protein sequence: CASLSAGETTDEQFF.

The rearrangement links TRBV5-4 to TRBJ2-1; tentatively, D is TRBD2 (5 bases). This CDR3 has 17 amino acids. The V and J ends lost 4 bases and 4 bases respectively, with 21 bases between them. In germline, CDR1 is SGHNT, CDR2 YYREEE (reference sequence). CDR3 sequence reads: CASSDREGKGSYNEQFF. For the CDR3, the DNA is TGTGCCAGCAGCGACCGCGAGGGTAAAGGATCTTACAATGAGCAGTTCTTC.

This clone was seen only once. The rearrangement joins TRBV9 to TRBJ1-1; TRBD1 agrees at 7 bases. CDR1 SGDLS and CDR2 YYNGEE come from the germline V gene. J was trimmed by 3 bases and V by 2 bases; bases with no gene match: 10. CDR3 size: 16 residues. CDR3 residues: CASSVSTITGDTEAFF. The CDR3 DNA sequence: TGTGCCAGCAGCGTGTCCACAATCACAGGGGACACTGAAGCTTTCTTT.

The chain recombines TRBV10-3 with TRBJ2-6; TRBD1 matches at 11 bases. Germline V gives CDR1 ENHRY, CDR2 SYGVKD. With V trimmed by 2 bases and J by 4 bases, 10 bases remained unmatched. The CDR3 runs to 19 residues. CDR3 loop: CAISESVGQGAVGANVLTF. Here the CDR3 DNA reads TGTGCCATCAGTGAGAGTGTAGGACAGGGGGCTGTAGGGGCCAACGTCCTGACTTTC.

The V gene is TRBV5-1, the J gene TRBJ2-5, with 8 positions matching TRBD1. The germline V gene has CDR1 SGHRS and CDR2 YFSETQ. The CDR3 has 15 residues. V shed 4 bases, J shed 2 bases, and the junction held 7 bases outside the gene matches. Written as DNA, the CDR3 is TGCGCCAGCAGCGGAACGACAGGGGTACAAGAGACCCAGTACTTC. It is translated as CASSGTTGVQETQYF.

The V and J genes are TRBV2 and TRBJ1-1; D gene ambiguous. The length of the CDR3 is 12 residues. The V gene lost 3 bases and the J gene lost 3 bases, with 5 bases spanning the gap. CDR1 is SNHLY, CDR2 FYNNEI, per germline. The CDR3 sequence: CASSDPDTEAFF. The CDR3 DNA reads TGTGCCAGCAGTGATCCAGACACTGAAGCTTTCTTT. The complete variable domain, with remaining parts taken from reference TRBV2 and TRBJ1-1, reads EPEVTQTPSHQVTQMGQEVILRCVPISNHLYFYWYRQILGQKVEFLVSFYNNEISEKSEIFDDQFSVERPDGSNFTLKIRSTKLEDSAMYFCASSDPDTEAFFGQGTRLTVV.

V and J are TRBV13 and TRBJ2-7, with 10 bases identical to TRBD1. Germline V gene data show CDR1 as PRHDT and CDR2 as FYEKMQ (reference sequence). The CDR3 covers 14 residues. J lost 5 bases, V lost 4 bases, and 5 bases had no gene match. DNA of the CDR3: TGTGCCAGCAGCTCCCGGGACAGGGGCCACGAGCAGTACTTC. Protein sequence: CASSSRDRGHEQYF.